This TCR beta chain was captured by sequencing in a study of a mutant IDH1 vaccine in newly diagnosed glioma. Note on this clone: Its antigen is unknown.

This CDR3 is 12 amino acids long. CDR1 and CDR2 (germline): MNHEY, SVGAGI. V was pared by 2 bases and J by 4 bases, with 5 bases between. Time point: week 47, end of study. Doses comprised 300 ug of mutant IDH1 20-mer peptide each, plus topical imiquimod. Libraries were prepared by immunoSEQ multiplex PCR; TCRdb keeps only in-frame clonotypes and omits some of them. The profile shows approximately 56,000 clones, less than 75% of them singletons. This receptor was taken from a man between 35 and 55 years old with glioma. Some clones in this sample may be carry-over from other donors' samples. The chain is built from TRBV6-5 and TRBJ2-5; maybe TRBD1 (5 bases). The input for sequencing was peripheral blood mononuclear cells (PBMCs), taken from a glioma patient whose treatment included an IDH1 peptide vaccine. The DNA for the CDR3 is TGTGCCAGCAGTTACGGGGCAGAGACCCAGTACTTC. This translates into CASSYGAETQYF.